This T cell receptor (beta chain) stems from a study of spatial heterogeneity in lung cancer. Study-wide context: Detection of beta-chain sequences consistently exceeded that of alpha-chain sequences. Study-wide results and caveats: Ubiquitous expanded tumor TCRs appeared in blood more at resection than follow-up.

The time point is: sample taken at primary tumor resection. There were some 76 donors, all of them untreated patients with early-stage non-small cell lung cancer. From tumor, nontumor lung or frozen PBMC, whole RNA was taken unsorted for sequencing. TCRdb fed the 5' RACE reads into MiXCR, producing one record per CDR3 protein. The sample yields tens of thousands of distinct CDR3 sequences, 6.5% to 7% seen once. To note about this clonotype: Its target is not known.

The CDR3 is made up of 17 amino acids. The junction had 4 bases not matched to a gene; V was cut back by 0 bases and J by 2 bases. The V gene's germline CDR1 is MGHRA and CDR2 YSYEKL. The TCR was taken from a female donor with early-stage non-small cell lung cancer. Sequenced here: PBMCs, sampled at surgery. The genes are TRBV4-1 and TRBJ2-5, with 12 bases matching TRBD2. CDR3 in amino acids: CASSQDRLAGGQETQYF. CDR3 nucleotide sequence: TGCGCCAGCAGCCAAGATCGGCTAGCGGGGGGGCAAGAGACCCAGTACTTC.